The clone carrying this T cell receptor (beta chain) was observed a handful of times. The sample originates from a study of T-cell reconstitution after alpha-beta-depleted transplantation in children. CDR3 length: 13 residues. Trimming removed 11 bases from V and 2 bases from J, with 15 bases in between. During its preparation, the TCRbeta library received unique molecular identifiers. TCRdb called the PCR reads again in MiXCR, with one record for every CDR3 protein. Counted here are about 540,000 distinct CDR3 sequences, around 20% occurring once; the ten biggest clones make up over 3%. V and J are TRBV12-3 or TRBV12-4 and TRBJ1-2; D not resolved. Material: PBMCs from the stem cell graft donor, obtained from the stem cell graft. This clonotype was sampled from a human donor who donated a stem cell graft to a child with acute lymphoblastic leukemia. The CDR3 is CALLSRANYGYTF. In nucleotides, the CDR3 is TGTGCCCTTTTATCAAGGGCGAACTATGGCTACACCTTC.